The 28 T cell receptor beta chains in this list originate from one sample, sequenced in a study of shared clonotypes between healthy human individuals. The naive CD8 fraction comprised CD45RO-negative cells positively selected for CCR7 and excluded terminally differentiated effector memory CD45RA+ cells. The protocol was immunoSEQ multiplex PCR, while the TCRdb copy is restricted to in-frame clones and leaves out a portion. The sample shows 800,000 or so clones, about 96% of them seen only once. The specimen sequenced was naive CD8+ T cells sorted from blood. The source is a man aged 25-45 years in good health.

This rearrangement joins TRBV29-1 to TRBJ1-2; 7 bases align to TRBD1. Trimming at V came to 0 bases and at J to 2 bases, leaving 9 bases not matched to a gene. The CDR3 runs to 16 residues. Germline CDR1 SQVTM, CDR2 ANQGSEA. This CDR3 reads CSVEDWPGQSNYGYTF. The CDR3 DNA sequence: TGCAGCGTTGAAGATTGGCCGGGACAGTCAAACTATGGCTACACCTTC.

This clone was counted a single time. The V call is TRBV6-1, the J call TRBJ1-2, with D perhaps matching TRBD1 (6 bases). The CDR3 loop spans 14 amino acids. Trimming removed 2 bases from V and 4 bases from J, with 11 bases in between. Germline loops: CDR1 MNHNS, CDR2 SASEGT. In nucleotides, the CDR3 is TGTGCCAGCAGTGAAAACAGGGTTGGCTATGGCTACACCTTC. This translates into CASSENRVGYGYTF.

The chain links TRBV9 to TRBJ2-5; D possibly uses TRBD1 or TRBD2 (5 bases each). This CDR3 is built from 13 residues. Germline V gene sequence: CDR1 SGDLS, CDR2 YYNGEE. V shed 4 bases and J shed 3 bases, with 10 bases lying between them. CDR3 in DNA: TGTGCCAGCAGCAGGGACCCTAAAGAGACCCAGTACTTC. Amino acids: CASSRDPKETQYF.

The chain is built from TRBV27 and TRBJ2-5; D is ambiguous. CDR1 and CDR2 from the germline V gene are MNHEY and SMNVEV (reference sequence). The CDR3 has 15 amino acids. Deletions cut 5 bases from V and 2 bases from J, with 15 bases between. CDR3 sequence (DNA): TGTGCCAGCAGTCCCCGTGGTTCCAGGCAAGAGACCCAGTACTTC. It specifies CASSPRGSRQETQYF.

The V and J genes are TRBV10-1 and TRBJ1-1; 8 bases are a match to TRBD1. The germline V gene has CDR1 WNHNN and CDR2 SYGVQD (reference sequence). The CDR3 has 17 amino acids. V was clipped by 2 bases and J by 3 bases; unmatched bases: 11. The CDR3 DNA sequence: TGCGCCAGCAGTGAGCGACTGGGGACAGGCTTCGACACTGAAGCTTTCTTT. This translates into CASSERLGTGFDTEAFF.

The genes are TRBV4-1 and TRBJ1-5; D is uncertain. CDR3 size: 15 residues. V was clipped by 5 bases and J by 1 base, with 12 bases between them. Germline CDR1 is MGHRA and CDR2 is YSYEKL. The CDR3 DNA follows: TGCGCCAGCAGCGCGGGGATACCAAGCAATCAGCCCCAGCATTTT. Amino acids: CASSAGIPSNQPQHF.

The V call is TRBV5-4, the J call TRBJ1-1; perhaps TRBD1 as D (5 bases). Germline CDR1 reads SGHNT; CDR2 reads YYREEE (reference sequence). The ends were cut back, 3 bases at V and 5 bases at J, with 11 bases in the middle. The CDR3 length is 13 residues. The CDR3 DNA reads as TGTGCCAGCAGCTCCCTGGGGGGAACTGAAGCTTTCTTT. Amino acid sequence: CASSSLGGTEAFF.

The chain carries TRBV5-1 and TRBJ2-7; TRBD1 aligns across 7 bases. Per germline, CDR1 SGHRS and CDR2 YFSETQ. The J segment lost 0 bases and the V segment lost 5 bases, leaving 17 bases of the junction unmatched. This CDR3 is 18 amino acids long. CDR3 in DNA: TGCGCCAGCAGACGCGCCCACCCTAGGGGACAGAGCTCCTACGAGCAGTACTTC. Its protein is CASRRAHPRGQSSYEQYF.

This sequence joins TRBV9 and TRBJ2-7; 9 bases fit TRBD2. The CDR3 covers 15 residues. In germline, CDR1 is SGDLS, CDR2 YYNGEE. V lost 0 bases and J lost 4; bases outside the gene matches: 5. For the CDR3, the DNA is TGTGCCAGCAGCGTAGAAGCGGGAGGAGCGTACGAGCAGTACTTC. This codes for CASSVEAGGAYEQYF.

The DNA for the CDR3 is TGCGCCAGCAGCCTCGGACTAGCCGGGGATGAGCAGTTCTTC. It yields the protein CASSLGLAGDEQFF. The J gene is TRBJ2-1, the V gene TRBV4-1, with 8 bases identical to TRBD2. Germline trimming cut 4 bases from V and 8 bases from J; bases unmatched to any gene: 7. CDR1 is MGHRA and CDR2 is YSYEKL in the germline V gene. The CDR3 length is 14 residues.

J is TRBJ1-2 and V is TRBV4-3, with TRBD1 identical over 12 bases. V was pared by 0 bases and J by 7 bases, with 9 bases of the junction left unmatched. Germline CDR1 and CDR2: LGHNA and YSLEER. The CDR3 contains 17 residues. In DNA form, the CDR3 reads TGCGCCAGCAGCCAAGACCCAGTGGGACAGGGGGCGGCTGGCTACACCTTC. Its translation is CASSQDPVGQGAAGYTF.

The chain has TRBV27 and TRBJ2-7; D uncertain. Germline CDR1 and CDR2: MNHEY and SMNVEV (reference sequence). CDR3 length: 13 amino acids. V lost 1 base, J lost 7 bases, and 11 bases lay in between. The CDR3 reads CASSLYTQNEQYF. The DNA for the CDR3 is TGTGCCAGCAGTTTATATACGCAGAATGAGCAGTACTTC.

The chain links TRBV7-8 to TRBJ2-5; a weak D match, TRBD2 (5 bases). The CDR3 has 16 residues. V was shortened by 5 bases and J by 2 bases, with 18 bases between the two germline ends. Germline V gene data show CDR1 as SGHVS and CDR2 as FQNEAQ. The CDR3 DNA is TGTGCCAGCAGCCCTAGGCGGGCTAGCAGACAAGAGACCCAGTACTTC. This encodes CASSPRRASRQETQYF.

This rearrangement joins TRBV27 to TRBJ2-7; TRBD1 matches 10 bases. This CDR3 has 14 residues. CDR1 is MNHEY and CDR2 is SMNVEV in the germline V gene (reference sequence). Trimming cost V 5 bases and J 7 bases; bases outside gene matches: 8. This CDR3 is CASSPGTGAWEQYF. DNA of the CDR3: TGTGCCAGCAGTCCAGGGACAGGGGCGTGGGAGCAGTACTTC.

This chain uses TRBV11-3 with TRBJ2-3; 14 positions agree with TRBD2. CDR1 is SGHNT, CDR2 YENEEA, per germline. This CDR3 has 17 amino acids. The V and J ends lost 5 bases and 5 bases, in that order; junction bases with no gene match: 9. This chain's CDR3 is CASSQGTSGSPGDTQYF. As DNA, the CDR3 is TGTGCCAGCAGCCAAGGGACTAGCGGGAGTCCCGGAGATACGCAGTATTTT.

The chain combines TRBV19 with TRBJ2-1; perhaps TRBD2 as D (6 bases). CDR3 length equals 15 residues. The V end was cut by 6 bases, the J end by 0 bases, with 12 bases between. CDR1 is LNHDA, CDR2 SQIVND, per germline (reference sequence). As DNA, the CDR3 is TGTGCCAGTAGCCCCACTAGCAGCTCCTACAATGAGCAGTTCTTC. Translating it yields CASSPTSSSYNEQFF.

The chain couples TRBV10-3 to TRBJ2-1, with D possibly being TRBD2 (6 bases). From germline, CDR1 is ENHRY and CDR2 SYGVKD. Trimming pared 4 bases from V and 1 base from J, leaving 8 bases between. This CDR3 contains 14 residues. CDR3 loop: CAISVAGSYNEQFF. The CDR3 nucleotides are TGTGCCATCAGTGTTGCGGGGTCCTACAATGAGCAGTTCTTC.

Notes on this clone: The sample has other DNA sequences that encode this CDR3 too. The CDR3 DNA is TGTGCCAGCAGTCTGACTAGCGGGGAGACCCAGTACTTC. Translated: CASSLTSGETQYF. The chain has TRBV7-9 and TRBJ2-5, with 10 bases identical to TRBD2. The V gene end was trimmed by 6 bases and the J gene end by 5 bases; junction bases not matched to a gene: 3. Germline CDR1 reads SEHNR; CDR2 reads FQNEAQ (reference sequence). The CDR3 is 13 residues long. The full variable domain, in which reference TRBV7-9 and TRBJ2-5 provide the parts outside the CDR3, is DTGVSQNPRHKITKRGQNVTFRCDPISEHNRLYWYRQTLGQGPEFLTYFQNEAQLEKSRLLSDRFSAERPKGSFSTLEIQRTEQGDSAMYLCASSLTSGETQYFGPGTRLLVL.

CDR3 in amino acids: CASSLEGPNYEQYF. CDR3 DNA: TGTGCCAGCAGCTTAGAGGGGCCGAACTACGAGCAGTACTTC. V usage is TRBV7-9 and J usage is TRBJ2-7; tentative D call: TRBD1 (5 bases). The germline CDR1 and CDR2 sequences are SEHNR and FQNEAQ (reference sequence). Trimming shortened V by 1 base and J by 3 bases, and 10 bases separated the two germline ends. The CDR3 spans 14 residues. Supplemented by reference TRBV7-9 and TRBJ2-7, the full variable domain reads DTGVSQNPRHKITKRGQNVTFRCDPISEHNRLYWYRQTLGQGPEFLTYFQNEAQLEKSRLLSDRFSAERPKGSFSTLEIQRTEQGDSAMYLCASSLEGPNYEQYFGPGTRLTVT.

Concerning this clone: The same CDR3 can be traced to other DNA sequences in this sample. The chain combines TRBV7-9 with TRBJ2-7; D possibly corresponds to TRBD2 (5 bases). CDR1 and CDR2 (germline): SEHNR, FQNEAQ (reference sequence). V lost 4 bases and J 2 bases, leaving 6 bases between the germline ends. The CDR3 is 12 residues long. The chain's CDR3 is CASSSGAYEQYF. CDR3 coding DNA: TGTGCCAGCAGCTCCGGGGCCTACGAGCAGTACTTC.

V is TRBV27 and J is TRBJ1-1; a possible D gene is TRBD1 (5 bases). V was trimmed by 6 bases and J by 3 bases, leaving 11 bases between them. Germline V gene sequence: CDR1 MNHEY, CDR2 SMNVEV (reference sequence). CDR3 size: 13 residues. The CDR3 nucleotides are TGTGCCAGCAGGAGGGGTCTTTACACTGAAGCTTTCTTT. It specifies CASRRGLYTEAFF.

This clone has a single count. This rearrangement joins TRBV6-5 to TRBJ2-4, with no clear D. This CDR3 contains 12 residues. Germline lookup yields CDR1 MNHEY and CDR2 SVGAGI. V was cut by 6 bases and J by 8 bases, with 11 bases left in between. CDR3: CASRDKTDIQYF. The CDR3 coding sequence is TGTGCCAGCAGAGACAAGACGGACATTCAGTACTTC.

As concerns this clone: Different DNA sequences within this sample yield the same CDR3. The genes are TRBV5-1 and TRBJ2-1, with D unresolved. The germline V and J ends were trimmed by 2 bases and 6 bases, with 6 bases remaining between them. Looked up from germline, CDR1 is SGHRS and CDR2 is YFSETQ. The CDR3 spans 12 residues. The CDR3 DNA is TGCGCCAGCAGCTTAGAAGCCAATGAGCAGTTCTTC. Protein sequence: CASSLEANEQFF.

This clone is a singleton in its sample. Other DNA sequences in the same sample also yield this CDR3. V gene TRBV4-3 combines with J gene TRBJ2-7; D uncertain. V shed 0 bases and J shed 4 bases, with 7 bases lying between them. Germline V gene sequence: CDR1 LGHNA, CDR2 YSLEER. The CDR3 loop spans 13 amino acids. The CDR3 region has the DNA TGCGCCAGCAGCCAAGATTCCAGTTACGAGCAGTACTTC. Its protein product is CASSQDSSYEQYF.

The chain joins TRBV18 to TRBJ1-5; TRBD1 matches 7 bases. CDR1 and CDR2 (germline): KGHSH, LQKENI. J was trimmed by 6 bases and V by 3 bases; bases with no gene match: 8. The CDR3 totals 15 residues. DNA of the CDR3: TGTGCCAGCTCACCTAAAGACAGGGTGATTCAGCCCCAGCATTTT. This encodes CASSPKDRVIQPQHF.

V is TRBV7-9 and J is TRBJ1-5; TRBD1 is a possible D gene (6 bases). V lost 3 bases and J lost 4, with 13 bases in between. This CDR3 is 15 amino acids long. CDR1 and CDR2 from the germline V gene are SEHNR and FQNEAQ (reference sequence). This chain's CDR3 is CASSLGTQGNQPQHF. CDR3 DNA sequence: TGTGCCAGCAGCTTGGGGACTCAGGGGAATCAGCCCCAGCATTTT.

This chain connects TRBV27 to TRBJ2-3, with no clear D. The CDR3 is 13 amino acids. With 4 bases removed from V and 5 bases from J, the gap between germline ends came to 10 bases. CDR1 MNHEY and CDR2 SMNVEV come from the germline V gene (reference sequence). CDR3 sequence: CASSSPFRDTQYF. The CDR3 region has the DNA TGTGCCAGCAGTTCCCCCTTCCGAGATACGCAGTATTTT.

This clone was seen only once. V and J are TRBV27 and TRBJ2-1; TRBD2 might be the D (5 bases). CDR3 length equals 19 residues. Germline values: CDR1 MNHEY, CDR2 SMNVEV (reference sequence). The V end lost 3 bases, the J end lost 0 bases, and 21 bases lay between the germline ends. Written as DNA, the CDR3 is TGTGCCAGCAGTTTTTTGGGGAGCAACCCATATAGCTCCTACAATGAGCAGTTCTTC. Amino acids: CASSFLGSNPYSSYNEQFF.